Below, 10 T cell receptor beta chains from the same sample are listed, as sequenced in a study of siplizumab effects on memory and regulatory T cells. Clones were read by immunoSEQ multiplex PCR, and TCRdb kept only the in-frame ones, dropping some. Altogether over 95,000 clones are present, approximately 92% being singletons, with the ten largest covering around 0.16%. Sample: non-Treg CD4+ T cells sorted from blood. The source of these receptors is a human donor in good health.

The V gene is TRBV28, the J gene TRBJ1-1, with 7 bases aligning to TRBD1. V lost 7 bases, J lost 1 base, and 12 bases stayed unmatched. CDR3 length: 16 amino acids. Germline V gene data show CDR1 as MDHEN and CDR2 as SYDVKM. The CDR3 coding sequence is TGTGCCAGCACTACATGGGGCACAGGGGAGAACACTGAAGCTTTCTTT. It yields the protein CASTTWGTGENTEAFF.

This chain connects TRBV18 to TRBJ1-2; the D gene is possibly TRBD1 (6 bases). Germline V gene sequence: CDR1 KGHSH, CDR2 LQKENI. The CDR3 contains 16 residues. Trimming cost V 2 bases and J 0 bases, with 13 bases left between them. In nucleotides, the CDR3 is TGTGCCAGCTCACCATCCATGCAGGGGACTAACTATGGCTACACCTTC. Amino acid sequence: CASSPSMQGTNYGYTF.

CDR3 nucleotides: TGTGCCATCAGTGCCCTAGGGACTAGCGGCACAGATACGCAGTATTTT. The encoded protein is CAISALGTSGTDTQYF. J is TRBJ2-3 and V is TRBV10-3; TRBD2 aligns across 10 bases. Germline CDR1 reads ENHRY; CDR2 reads SYGVKD. The V segment lost 4 bases and the J segment 1 base; nucleotides outside the gene matches: 5. This CDR3 region has 16 residues.

V and J are TRBV7-2 and TRBJ2-1; possibly TRBD2 for D (6 bases). This CDR3 is built from 14 residues. The V gene lost 4 bases and the J gene lost 1 base, with 8 bases spanning the gap. Germline assignment: CDR1 SGHTA and CDR2 FQGNSA. The CDR3 loop is CASSSRGSYNEQFF. The CDR3 coding sequence is TGTGCCAGCAGCTCCCGGGGGTCCTACAATGAGCAGTTCTTC.

The V call is TRBV18, the J call TRBJ1-5, with 8 bases matching TRBD1. Germline V gene data show CDR1 as KGHSH and CDR2 as LQKENI. The CDR3 has 14 amino acids. The ends lost 4 bases at V and 5 bases at J; junction bases unmatched: 4. This chain's CDR3 is CASSLQGVHQPQHF. The CDR3 DNA is TGTGCCAGCTCACTACAGGGGGTCCATCAGCCCCAGCATTTT.

The chain recombines TRBV10-1 with TRBJ1-2; maybe TRBD1 (6 bases). The CDR3 covers 15 residues. Germline CDR1 WNHNN, CDR2 SYGVQD (reference sequence). Trimming left V 4 bases short and J 2 bases short, with 14 bases between. CDR3 bases: TGCGCCAGCAGTGTTTGTTGGGGGCGCAACTATGGCTACACCTTC. It is translated as CASSVCWGRNYGYTF.

The table lists this clone with a count of one. This chain uses TRBV6-5 with TRBJ1-1; the D gene is possibly TRBD1 (5 bases). Germline CDR1 is MNHEY and CDR2 is SVGAGI. The length of the CDR3 is 15 residues. Trimming left V 3 bases short and J 1 base short, with 12 bases between. For the CDR3, the DNA is TGTGCCAGCAGTTATTCCAGGGACGGGAACACTGAAGCTTTCTTT. Residues: CASSYSRDGNTEAFF.

This rearrangement joins TRBV6-5 to TRBJ2-7; D perhaps matches TRBD1 (6 bases). Germline lookup yields CDR1 MNHEY and CDR2 SVGAGI. V gave up 8 bases and J gave up 2 bases, with 13 bases separating them. The CDR3 has 13 amino acids. CDR3 DNA: TGTGCCAGCTCAAAGGGGGATACCTACGAGCAGTACTTC. Protein sequence: CASSKGDTYEQYF.

The chain recombines TRBV6-6 with TRBJ1-1; TRBD1 is a possible D gene (5 bases). Trimming removed 6 bases from V and 2 bases from J, with 10 bases in between. The length of the CDR3 is 13 residues. In germline, CDR1 is MNHNY, CDR2 SVGAGI (reference sequence). The CDR3 DNA reads TGTGCCAGCAGCAACCGGGACAACACTGAAGCTTTCTTT. Protein sequence: CASSNRDNTEAFF.

This clone was seen only once. The J gene is TRBJ2-7, the V gene TRBV5-1, with D maybe TRBD2 (6 bases). The CDR3 is 15 residues long. The germline CDR1 and CDR2 sequences are SGHRS and YFSETQ. V dropped 3 bases and J dropped 0 bases, with 13 bases sitting between them. The DNA of the CDR3 is TGCGCCAGCAGCTCCGGGACTCAGTCCTCCTACGAGCAGTACTTC. Protein: CASSSGTQSSYEQYF.